These 25 T cell receptor beta chains share one sample of origin, sequenced in a study of CD8 T cells in ankylosing spondylitis. MiXCR was run by TCRdb on the 5' RACE reads, yielding one entry per CDR3 protein. The sample has some 250,000 distinct CDR3 sequences, 8.6% seen once. Material for sequencing was blood, either unsorted or a sorted T cell fraction (not recorded which). These receptors originate from a male donor with ankylosing spondylitis or in good health (not recorded which).

In this sample, this clonotype turned up many times. CDR3 loop: CATSRDGAEDQPQHF. The CDR3 bases are TGTGCCACCAGCAGAGACGGAGCAGAAGATCAGCCCCAGCATTTT. The rearrangement links TRBV15 to TRBJ1-5; D is undetermined. This CDR3 comprises 15 residues. V was clipped by 0 bases and J by 5 bases, with 11 bases between them. The germline V gene encodes CDR1 LNHNV and CDR2 YYDKDF (reference sequence).

This chain links TRBV5-1 with TRBJ1-1; weak D call: TRBD1 (5 bases). Deletions cut 5 bases from V and 0 bases from J, with 14 bases between. Germline values: CDR1 SGHRS, CDR2 YFSETQ. This CDR3 spans 15 amino acids. The CDR3 bases are TGCGCCAGCAGGCCGGACACGAACATGAACACTGAAGCTTTCTTT. Its protein product is CASRPDTNMNTEAFF. The entire variable domain, with the rest obtained from reference TRBV5-1 and TRBJ1-1, is as follows: KAGVTQTPRYLIKTRGQQVTLSCSPISGHRSVSWYQQTPGQGLQFLFEYFSETQRNKGNFPGRFSGRQFSNSRSEMNVSTLELGDSALYLCASRPDTNMNTEAFFGQGTRLTVV.

The chain links TRBV7-8 to TRBJ2-5; TRBD1 agrees at 10 bases. The junction had 6 bases not matched to a gene; V was cut back by 4 bases and J by 4 bases. CDR1 is SGHVS and CDR2 is FQNEAQ in the germline V gene. The CDR3 has 15 amino acids. The chain's CDR3 is CASSSLGTGAETQYF. The CDR3 nucleotides read TGTGCCAGCAGCTCTCTCGGGACAGGGGCAGAGACCCAGTACTTC.

V usage is TRBV4-3 and J usage is TRBJ2-3, with D possibly being TRBD1 (5 bases). This CDR3 region has 14 residues. CDR1 is LGHNA, CDR2 YSLEER, per germline. The V end lost 0 bases, the J end lost 6 bases, and 10 bases lay between the germline ends. The CDR3: CASSQDRGADTQYF. The CDR3 region has the DNA TGCGCCAGCAGCCAAGATAGGGGCGCGGATACGCAGTATTTT.

This clonotype showed up many times. The V call is TRBV5-1, the J call TRBJ2-3; a possible D gene is TRBD2 (5 bases). V was trimmed by 3 bases and J by 4 bases, leaving 18 bases between them. The germline gives CDR1 SGHRS, CDR2 YFSETQ. There are 16 residues in the CDR3. CDR3 sequence reads: CASSSLTRMASDTQYF. CDR3 sequence (DNA): TGCGCCAGCAGCTCATTAACTAGGATGGCGTCAGATACGCAGTATTTT.

This clonotype was recorded a few times. V usage is TRBV27 and J usage is TRBJ2-1, with D possibly TRBD2 on 6 matching bases. V dropped 0 bases and J dropped 0 bases, with 12 bases sitting between them. This CDR3 comprises 17 residues. Germline V CDR1 and CDR2: MNHEY, SMNVEV (reference sequence). This CDR3 reads CASSLSMRGRSYNEQFF. CDR3 DNA sequence: TGTGCCAGCAGTTTATCGATGCGGGGTCGCTCCTACAATGAGCAGTTCTTC.

Ten or more counts support this clonotype. The rearrangement joins TRBV12-3 or TRBV12-4 to TRBJ1-1; perhaps TRBD1 as D (5 bases). This CDR3 has 14 amino acids. V lost 10 bases to trimming and J lost 0 bases, with 15 bases between them. The CDR3 reads CATDSALMNTEAFF. CDR3 coding DNA: TGTGCCACCGACAGTGCCCTTATGAACACTGAAGCTTTCTTT.

The rearrangement links TRBV5-1 to TRBJ2-5; 8 nucleotides line up with TRBD2. The germline V gene encodes CDR1 SGHRS and CDR2 YFSETQ. Trimming removed 2 bases from V and 4 bases from J; junction bases left unmatched: 7. This CDR3 has 15 amino acids. This chain's CDR3 is CASSLVPSGRETQYF. In DNA form, the CDR3 reads TGCGCCAGCAGCTTAGTCCCCAGCGGGAGAGAGACCCAGTACTTC.

This clonotype occurred many times. The chain employs TRBV5-1 and TRBJ2-2; D is ambiguous. The CDR3 has 16 amino acids. Germline V gene sequence: CDR1 SGHRS, CDR2 YFSETQ. V lost 0 bases and J 4 bases, leaving 13 bases between the germline ends. The CDR3 here is CASSLEPTVSTGELFF. The CDR3 nucleotides read TGCGCCAGCAGCTTGGAACCCACAGTCAGCACCGGGGAGCTGTTTTTT.

This clonotype turned up a few times. The rearrangement links TRBV5-1 to TRBJ2-1, with D perhaps given as TRBD1 or TRBD2 (7 bases each). The ends were cut back, 0 bases at V and 8 bases at J, with 12 bases in the middle. Germline V gives CDR1 SGHRS, CDR2 YFSETQ. This CDR3 is 14 amino acids long. CDR3 bases: TGCGCCAGCAGCTTGGGTCCAGGGGGGGATGAGCAGTTCTTC. Encoded protein: CASSLGPGGDEQFF.

This clonotype was detected ten times or more. This chain joins TRBV2 and TRBJ1-5; D is uncertain. Looked up from germline, CDR1 is SNHLY and CDR2 is FYNNEI. The CDR3 consists of 14 residues. Trimming stripped 0 bases from V and 5 bases from J, with 8 bases between. CDR3 nucleotides: TGTGCCAGCAGTGAAGCGGTAGGAGATCAGCCCCAGCATTTT. Translation: CASSEAVGDQPQHF.

The chain uses TRBV6-5 and TRBJ2-7; D is unresolved. V was shortened by 2 bases and J by 3 bases, with 11 bases between the two germline ends. CDR3 length equals 14 residues. The germline V gene encodes CDR1 MNHEY and CDR2 SVGAGI. The CDR3 reads CASSYAMWYYEQYF. The CDR3 coding sequence is TGTGCCAGCAGTTACGCCATGTGGTACTACGAGCAGTACTTC.

This chain uses TRBV7-2 with TRBJ2-7, with D tentatively TRBD2 (6 bases). This CDR3 has 16 amino acids. Germline lookup yields CDR1 SGHTA and CDR2 FQGNSA. The ends were cut back, 0 bases at V and 7 bases at J, with 19 bases in the middle. The CDR3 sequence: CASSLARGNKVSEQYF. The CDR3 DNA reads as TGTGCCAGCAGCTTAGCGCGGGGAAATAAGGTCTCTGAGCAGTACTTC.

This clonotype was observed many times. This chain links TRBV20-1 with TRBJ2-4, with D possibly TRBD2 on 6 matching bases. Trimming took 4 bases from V and 2 from J, leaving 15 bases between them. The CDR3 is made up of 15 amino acids. CDR1 and CDR2 (germline): DFQATT, SNEGSKA (reference sequence). CDR3: CSAIGGRTTKNIQYF. Written as DNA, the CDR3 is TGCAGTGCTATTGGAGGGCGTACGACCAAAAACATTCAGTACTTC.

Points on this clonotype: This may come from a read error, since a much larger clone is one base off. V gene TRBV27 combines with J gene TRBJ2-1; TRBD2 is a possible D gene (5 bases). Germline V gives CDR1 MNHEY, CDR2 SMNVEV (reference sequence). This CDR3 is 13 amino acids long. Trimming left V 7 bases short and J 3 bases short, with 10 bases between. The CDR3 sequence is CASNTDYYNEQFF. The CDR3 DNA sequence: TGTGCCAGCAACACTGACTACTACAATGAGCAGTTCTTC.

This clonotype was found many times. CDR3 region: CSVPRGYNEQFF. CDR3 sequence (DNA): TGCAGCGTTCCCCGGGGCTACAATGAGCAGTTCTTC. The chain recombines TRBV29-1 with TRBJ2-1; the D gene is possibly TRBD2 (5 bases). The CDR3 runs 12 residues. Trimming took 5 bases from V and 3 from J, leaving 8 bases between them. Germline CDR1 SQVTM, CDR2 ANQGSEA.

The gene calls are TRBV4-3 and TRBJ1-4, with 10 bases lining up with TRBD1. Unmatched junction bases numbered 10, after V lost 1 base and J lost 8 bases. From germline, CDR1 is LGHNA and CDR2 YSLEER. The CDR3 consists of 17 residues. CDR3 residues: CASSQVISGTGDEKLFF. CDR3 nucleotides: TGCGCCAGCAGCCAAGTCATTTCCGGGACAGGGGACGAAAAACTGTTTTTT.

The V gene is TRBV5-1, the J gene TRBJ2-3; 10 bases match TRBD2. V was clipped by 4 bases and J by 2 bases; unmatched bases: 4. The CDR3 contains 15 residues. Germline V gives CDR1 SGHRS, CDR2 YFSETQ. CDR3 residues: CASSPSGSLTDTQYF. CDR3 bases: TGCGCCAGCAGCCCTAGCGGGAGTCTCACAGATACGCAGTATTTT.

This clonotype was seen a few times. An end of the junction does not agree with germline; a read error may underlie this. The chain combines TRBV7-2 with TRBJ2-5; 7 bases are shared with TRBD1. CDR1 SGHTA and CDR2 FQGNSA come from the germline V gene. The CDR3 is 16 amino acids. CDR3: CASTLNRGSLSETQYF. In nucleotides, the CDR3 is TGTGCCAGCACCTTAAACAGGGGCTCCCTTTCGGAGACCCAGTACTTC.

At least ten counts were recorded for this clonotype. The chain joins TRBV10-3 to TRBJ1-3, with D possibly TRBD1 on 5 matching bases. The CDR3 length is 15 residues. Germline V CDR1 and CDR2: ENHRY, SYGVKD. Trimming cost V 6 bases and J 8 bases, with 20 bases left between them. The CDR3 coding sequence is TGTGCCATCAGAGTGTCGACGGGGACCGACGACACCATATATTTT. Translating gives CAIRVSTGTDDTIYF.

This clonotype was observed a handful of times. The chain carries TRBV5-1 and TRBJ2-1; 11 bases fit TRBD2. V shed 2 bases and J 8 bases; nucleotides not matched to a gene: 6. Germline-derived CDR1 and CDR2 are SGHRS and YFSETQ. This CDR3 is built from 15 residues. DNA for the CDR3: TGCGCCAGCAGCTTTCTAGCGGGAGGCGGTGATGAGCAGTTCTTC. Its translation: CASSFLAGGGDEQFF.

This clonotype was counted at least ten times. The CDR3 reads CASGLGFADTQYF. CDR3 nucleotides: TGTGCCTCAGGACTAGGGTTCGCAGATACGCAGTATTTT. V usage is TRBV7-2 and J usage is TRBJ2-3, with TRBD2 matching over 7 bases. Germline values: CDR1 SGHTA, CDR2 FQGNSA. J gave up 4 bases and V 11 bases, and 9 bases lay outside the gene matches. This CDR3 is 13 amino acids long. Together with reference TRBV7-2 and TRBJ2-3, the CDR3 gives the full variable domain: GAGVSQSPSNKVTEKGKDVELRCDPISGHTALYWYRQSLGQGLEFLIYFQGNSAPDKSGLPSDRFSAERTGGSVSTLTIQRTQQEDSAVYLCASGLGFADTQYFGPGTRLTVL.

This clonotype came up many times. This chain uses TRBV20-1 with TRBJ2-2, with D unresolved. CDR3 length: 11 residues. CDR1 is DFQATT and CDR2 is SNEGSKA in the germline V gene (reference sequence). Trimming shortened V by 1 base and J by 6 bases, and 3 bases separated the two germline ends. The CDR3 DNA reads as TGCAGTGCTAGAGGGGCCGGGGAGCTGTTTTTT. Amino acids: CSARGAGELFF.

This clonotype was picked up many times. The CDR3 loop is CASSSFQYNEQFF. Here the CDR3 DNA reads TGTGCCAGCAGCTCCTTTCAGTACAATGAGCAGTTCTTC. This chain uses TRBV7-2 with TRBJ2-1; no definite D call. Trimming pared 4 bases from V and 4 bases from J, leaving 8 bases between. The CDR3 is made up of 13 amino acids. The germline CDR1 and CDR2 sequences are SGHTA and FQGNSA. Based on the CDR3 plus reference TRBV7-2 and TRBJ2-1, the full variable domain is GAGVSQSPSNKVTEKGKDVELRCDPISGHTALYWYRQSLGQGLEFLIYFQGNSAPDKSGLPSDRFSAERTGGSVSTLTIQRTQQEDSAVYLCASSSFQYNEQFFGPGTRLTVL.

The table lists this clonotype with many counts. This chain joins TRBV10-3 and TRBJ2-1; D not certain. The germline gives CDR1 ENHRY, CDR2 SYGVKD. The CDR3 contains 13 residues. V lost 3 bases to trimming and J lost 6 bases, with 9 bases between them. This CDR3 is CAISENSFNEQFF. In nucleotides, the CDR3 is TGTGCCATCAGTGAAAATAGCTTCAATGAGCAGTTCTTC.